The 27 T cell receptor beta chains below were found in one sample sequenced in a study of T cell repertoires in cytomegalovirus infection. Each CDR3 protein gets one entry after TCRdb re-called the reads with MiXCR. The sample consists of around 94,000 distinct CDR3 sequences, approximately 15% of them appearing once. Sequenced material: PBMCs. Receptor source: a human donor in good health (CMV status not recorded). Some clones in this sample may be carry-over from other donors' samples.

This clonotype was picked up many times. This rearrangement joins TRBV7-2 to TRBJ2-3; 10 nucleotides match TRBD2. The junction had 2 bases not matched to a gene; V was cut back by 5 bases and J by 3 bases. This CDR3 contains 14 residues. Germline loops: CDR1 SGHTA, CDR2 FQGNSA. This CDR3 reads CASSPSGGTDTQYF. The CDR3 region has the DNA TGTGCCAGCAGCCCTAGCGGGGGAACAGATACGCAGTATTTT.

This clonotype was seen repeatedly, ten times or more. This sequence joins TRBV7-2 and TRBJ1-1; D ambiguous. CDR1 and CDR2 from the germline V gene are SGHTA and FQGNSA. The CDR3 extends over 15 amino acids. Trimming left V 5 bases short and J 1 base short, with 14 bases between. The CDR3 sequence: CASSPDGNGNTEAFF. The CDR3 DNA follows: TGTGCCAGCAGCCCGGACGGGAACGGGAACACTGAAGCTTTCTTT.

In DNA, the CDR3 is TGTGCCAGTAGTTACTCCCGCCCGTCTGGGGCCAACGTCCTGACTTTC. This sequence encodes CASSYSRPSGANVLTF. The J gene is TRBJ2-6, the V gene TRBV19; D is unclear. V was clipped by 5 bases and J by 1 base, with 12 bases between them. Germline CDR1 LNHDA, CDR2 SQIVND (reference sequence). The CDR3 has 16 residues.

To note about this clonotype: This may stem from a read error, because a much larger clone lies one nucleotide away. This chain links TRBV7-2 with TRBJ2-1; perhaps D is TRBD1 or TRBD2 (5 bases each). The CDR3 consists of 16 residues. Germline CDR1 is SGHTA and CDR2 is FQGNSA. In DNA, the CDR3 is TGTGTCAGCAGCTTAGCGCCAAGGGGCTCCTACAATGAGCAGTTCTTC. It specifies CVSSLAPRGSYNEQFF.

The chain employs TRBV2 and TRBJ1-2; perhaps TRBD1 as D (6 bases). Trimming took 5 bases from V and 3 from J, leaving 16 bases between them. The length of the CDR3 is 15 residues. Germline CDR1 is SNHLY and CDR2 is FYNNEI. CDR3 residues: CASSPQRGRDYGYTF. CDR3 sequence (DNA): TGTGCCAGCAGTCCACAGCGGGGGCGCGACTATGGCTACACCTTC.

This chain uses TRBV19 with TRBJ1-1; D is unresolved. This CDR3 comprises 14 residues. V was cut by 8 bases and J by 1 base, with 14 bases left in between. Germline loops: CDR1 LNHDA, CDR2 SQIVND (reference sequence). CDR3 loop: CASSLLGGNTEAFF. The CDR3 nucleotides read TGTGCCAGTTCTCTGTTGGGAGGGAACACTGAAGCTTTCTTT.

This clonotype was seen repeatedly, ten times or more. The gene calls are TRBV7-9 and TRBJ1-5, with TRBD1 matching over 7 bases. CDR1 is SEHNR and CDR2 is FQNEAQ in the germline V gene (reference sequence). The CDR3 covers 15 residues. Trimming cost V 5 bases and J 0 bases; bases outside gene matches: 4. In nucleotides, the CDR3 is TGTGCCAGCAGCCCGGGACAGAGTAGCAATCAGCCCCAGCATTTT. As protein: CASSPGQSSNQPQHF.

This chain joins TRBV6-2 or TRBV6-3 and TRBJ1-5; 8 bases align to TRBD1. Germline-derived CDR1 and CDR2 are MNHEY and SVGEGT. The CDR3 sequence is 18 residues long. The V and J ends lost 0 bases and 1 base, in that order; junction bases with no gene match: 8. The CDR3 DNA reads TGTGCCAGCAGTTACTCTCTGGGGCAGGGGGCGAGCAATCAGCCCCAGCATTTT. Protein sequence: CASSYSLGQGASNQPQHF.

The sample holds a few counts of this clonotype. The V gene is TRBV3-1, the J gene TRBJ2-1, with TRBD2 identical over 13 bases. Trimming removed 6 bases from V and 6 bases from J; junction bases left unmatched: 11. Per germline, CDR1 LGHDT and CDR2 YNNKEL (reference sequence). There are 17 residues in the CDR3. CDR3 sequence: CASSSRTSGGPSNEQFF. CDR3 coding DNA: TGTGCCAGCAGTTCACGGACTAGCGGGGGCCCTTCCAATGAGCAGTTCTTC.

The chain carries TRBV30 and TRBJ2-3, with D uncertain. Deletions cut 2 bases from V and 0 bases from J, with 6 bases between. There are 13 residues in the CDR3. The germline V gene encodes CDR1 GTSNPN and CDR2 SVGIG (reference sequence). The CDR3 DNA reads TGTGCCTGGAGTATGGGGAGCACAGATACGCAGTATTTT. Translation gives CAWSMGSTDTQYF. Full variable domain (remainder filled in from reference TRBV30 and TRBJ2-3): SQTIHQWPATLVQPVGSPLSLECTVEGTSNPNLYWYRQAAGRGLQLLFYSVGIGQISSEVPQNLSASRPQDRQFILSSKKLLLSDSGFYLCAWSMGSTDTQYFGPGTRLTVL.

This rearrangement joins TRBV10-3 to TRBJ2-1; weak D call: TRBD2 (7 bases). The ends were cut back, 3 bases at V and 2 bases at J, with 11 bases in the middle. The CDR3 has 15 amino acids. Germline V gene sequence: CDR1 ENHRY, CDR2 SYGVKD. The CDR3 region is CAISEKGGAYNEQFF. CDR3 sequence (DNA): TGTGCCATCAGTGAAAAGGGGGGGGCCTACAATGAGCAGTTCTTC.

This clonotype was counted a few times. The rearrangement uses TRBV7-9 and TRBJ2-1; TRBD1 matches at 9 bases. Germline CDR1 and CDR2: SEHNR and FQNEAQ (reference sequence). This CDR3 region has 15 residues. Trimming took 4 bases from V and 10 from J; bases not matched to a gene: 11. The CDR3 here is CASSSQRDRASEQFF. The CDR3 DNA is TGTGCCAGCAGCTCCCAAAGGGACAGGGCATCCGAGCAGTTCTTC. Supplemented by reference TRBV7-9 and TRBJ2-1, the full variable domain reads DTGVSQNPRHKITKRGQNVTFRCDPISEHNRLYWYRQTLGQGPEFLTYFQNEAQLEKSRLLSDRFSAERPKGSFSTLEIQRTEQGDSAMYLCASSSQRDRASEQFFGPGTRLTVL.

There are many counts of this clonotype. The V and J genes are TRBV7-3 and TRBJ1-2; D possibly corresponds to TRBD1 (6 bases). The CDR3 extends over 14 amino acids. From germline, CDR1 is SGHTA and CDR2 FQGTGA. V was clipped by 2 bases and J by 6 bases, with 13 bases between them. In nucleotides, the CDR3 is TGTGCCAGCAGCTTAGGCAGCGGGGGCAATGGCTACACCTTC. Amino acids: CASSLGSGGNGYTF.

There are many counts of this clonotype. The chain links TRBV7-2 to TRBJ2-5; D gene unclear. V shed 8 bases and J shed 1 base, with 17 bases lying between them. CDR1 is SGHTA and CDR2 is FQGNSA in the germline V gene. This CDR3 has 15 amino acids. The CDR3 DNA reads as TGTGCCAGCCAGATAGTACAGATTGGCCAAGAGACCCAGTACTTC. Amino acid sequence: CASQIVQIGQETQYF.

The chain employs TRBV5-1 and TRBJ2-7; perhaps TRBD1 as D (5 bases). This CDR3 is built from 14 residues. The germline V gene has CDR1 SGHRS and CDR2 YFSETQ. The ends were cut back, 3 bases at V and 2 bases at J, with 12 bases in the middle. CDR3 protein: CASSWSDSTYEQYF. CDR3 coding DNA: TGCGCCAGCAGCTGGAGCGACAGTACCTACGAGCAGTACTTC.

This clonotype was detected ten times or more. The chain carries TRBV7-2 and TRBJ2-5; the match to TRBD2 covers 10 bases. In germline, CDR1 is SGHTA, CDR2 FQGNSA. Trimming took 5 bases from V and 5 from J; bases not matched to a gene: 11. The CDR3 runs 16 residues. CDR3 bases: TGTGCCAGCAGCCCCGTGGCGGGACTAGCGACGGAGACCCAGTACTTC. Residues: CASSPVAGLATETQYF. Full variable domain (missing parts from reference TRBV7-2 and TRBJ2-5): GAGVSQSPSNKVTEKGKDVELRCDPISGHTALYWYRQSLGQGLEFLIYFQGNSAPDKSGLPSDRFSAERTGGSVSTLTIQRTQQEDSAVYLCASSPVAGLATETQYFGPGTRLLVL.

The V and J genes are TRBV5-8 and TRBJ2-1, with D possibly matching TRBD1 (6 bases). The V gene lost 4 bases and the J gene lost 3 bases, with 14 bases spanning the gap. Germline CDR1 SGHTS, CDR2 YDEGEE. The length of the CDR3 is 15 residues. CDR3 residues: CASSHPGHSYNEQFF. CDR3 nucleotide sequence: TGTGCCAGCAGCCACCCGGGACATAGCTACAATGAGCAGTTCTTC.

This clonotype was observed at least ten times. The chain uses TRBV7-2 and TRBJ1-1, with D perhaps matching TRBD1 (5 bases). The CDR3 sequence is 11 residues long. The germline gives CDR1 SGHTA, CDR2 FQGNSA. Trimming took 5 bases from V and 11 from J, leaving 12 bases between them. The CDR3 loop is CASSNRDAAFF. Here the CDR3 DNA reads TGTGCCAGCAGCAACCGGGACGCTGCTTTCTTT.

In regard to this clonotype: A far more abundant clone sits one base away, making this likely a read error. V and J are TRBV2 and TRBJ2-7; D remains unclear. The CDR3 extends over 12 amino acids. In germline, CDR1 is SNHLY, CDR2 FYNNEI. Trimming left V 5 bases short and J 3 bases short, with 8 bases between. CDR3 bases: TGTGCCAGCAGTCTATGGGGCTACGAGCAGTACTTC. It specifies CASSLWGYEQYF. The full variable domain, with the rest looked up from reference TRBV2 and TRBJ2-7, is EPEVTQTPSHQVTQMGQEVILRCVPISNHLYFYWYRQILGQKVEFLVSFYNNEISEKSEIFDDQFSVERPDGSNFTLKIRSTKLEDSAMYFCASSLWGYEQYFGPGTRLTVT.

There are many counts of this clonotype. The J gene is TRBJ1-2, the V gene TRBV19; D not certain. The CDR3 spans 18 residues. V was shortened by 7 bases and J by 1 base, with 25 bases between the two germline ends. The germline CDR1 and CDR2 sequences are LNHDA and SQIVND (reference sequence). The CDR3 DNA is TGTGCCAGTAACGCAAGAGGACGAGGAAATCCCCTTAACTATGGCTACACCTTC. Translating gives CASNARGRGNPLNYGYTF.

Only a few counts were recorded for this clonotype. The V gene is TRBV20-1, the J gene TRBJ2-7, with D hard to call. Per germline, CDR1 DFQATT and CDR2 SNEGSKA (reference sequence). V lost 5 bases to trimming and J lost 7 bases, with 9 bases between them. The CDR3 covers 10 residues. The CDR3 sequence is CSAPFGEQYF. CDR3 nucleotide sequence: TGCAGTGCTCCTTTTGGAGAGCAGTACTTC.

V usage is TRBV7-3 and J usage is TRBJ2-2, with 7 bases fitting TRBD1. Losses at the gene ends were 3 bases for V and 6 bases for J; bases not matched to a gene: 4. The germline V gene encodes CDR1 SGHTA and CDR2 FQGTGA. The CDR3 is 14 amino acids. The CDR3 DNA reads as TGTGCCAGCAGCTTCAGGGGGATTCCCGGGGAGCTGTTTTTT. Amino acids: CASSFRGIPGELFF.

Points on this clonotype: This clone may be a read error of a much larger clone one base away. The genes are TRBV7-8 and TRBJ2-3; D is perhaps TRBD2 (6 bases). This CDR3 is built from 13 residues. Looked up from germline, CDR1 is SGHVS and CDR2 is FQNEAQ. For the CDR3, the DNA is TGTACCAGCAGCTTCACTAGCCGGGATACGCAGTATTTT. This translates into CTSSFTSRDTQYF.

This chain joins TRBV28 and TRBJ1-2, with TRBD1 matching 7 bases. The V gene's germline CDR1 is MDHEN and CDR2 SYDVKM. CDR3 length: 15 residues. V trimming: 2 bases; J trimming: 1 base; junction bases outside the gene matches: 4. This CDR3 is CASSLGGDSNYGYTF. The CDR3 DNA sequence: TGTGCCAGCAGTTTAGGTGGGGACAGTAACTATGGCTACACCTTC.

The rearrangement uses TRBV28 and TRBJ1-4; a weak D match, TRBD1 (6 bases). CDR3 length equals 15 residues. The germline gives CDR1 MDHEN, CDR2 SYDVKM. The V and J ends lost 2 bases and 6 bases respectively, with 13 bases between them. The chain's CDR3 is CASSLAPGGYEKLFF. In DNA, the CDR3 is TGTGCCAGCAGTTTAGCCCCCGGGGGCTATGAAAAACTGTTTTTT.

The chain carries TRBV2 and TRBJ2-1, with a possible D match to TRBD2 (5 bases). The V end was cut by 4 bases, the J end by 4 bases, with 11 bases between. Germline V gene lookup returns CDR1 SNHLY and CDR2 FYNNEI. The CDR3 sequence is 14 residues long. In DNA form, the CDR3 reads TGTGCCAGCAGTGCATTAGGAGGTTACAATGAGCAGTTCTTC. Protein sequence: CASSALGGYNEQFF.

This clonotype has only a few counts. J is TRBJ2-3 and V is TRBV2, with TRBD1 as a possible D gene (7 bases). The CDR3 loop spans 14 amino acids. The germline gives CDR1 SNHLY, CDR2 FYNNEI. Deletions cut 3 bases from V and 4 bases from J, with 11 bases between. The CDR3 loop reads CASSDQGGPDTQYF. The CDR3 DNA reads as TGTGCCAGCAGTGACCAGGGGGGACCAGATACGCAGTATTTT.